The 12 T cell receptor beta chains reported below all come from one sample, sequenced in a study of blood T cell repertoires in COVID-19. Measured with immunoSEQ multiplex PCR; TCRdb has only the in-frame clones, and not every one. The repertoire includes roughly 200,000 clones, around four fifths of them detected once, and approximately 5% sits in the top ten. Sequenced: PBMCs or T cells enriched from blood (not recorded which). These receptors were collected from a woman between 50 and 59 years old who had been exposed to COVID-19.

The CDR3 DNA sequence: TGTGCCAGCAGCCCGGGGACTAGCGGGGGACCAGGTTGGGAGACCCAGTACTTC. Protein product: CASSPGTSGGPGWETQYF. The chain has TRBV14 and TRBJ2-5; the match to TRBD2 covers 14 bases. This CDR3 has 18 residues. Germline values: CDR1 SGHDN, CDR2 FVKESK. V shed 4 bases, J shed 5 bases, and the junction held 12 bases outside the gene matches.

On this clone: A junction end diverges from the germline sequence, so it may reflect a read error. The chain employs TRBV28 and TRBJ2-5, with TRBD2 matching over 8 bases. The CDR3 runs to 15 residues. Germline V gene lookup returns CDR1 MDHEN and CDR2 SYDVKM. CDR3 loop: CASTLAGRNQETQYF. The CDR3 DNA sequence: TGTGCCAGCACTTTAGCGGGGAGGAATCAAGAGACCCAGTACTTC. Supplemented by reference TRBV28 and TRBJ2-5, the full variable domain reads DVKVTQSSRYLVKRTGEKVFLECVQDMDHENMFWYRQDPGLGLRLIYFSYDVKMKEKGDIPEGYSVSREKKERFSLILESASTNQTSMYLCASTLAGRNQETQYFGPGTRLLVL.

The chain is built from TRBV12-3 or TRBV12-4 and TRBJ1-2; a weak D match, TRBD1 (5 bases). Trimming took off 6 bases at V and 8 bases at J, with 16 bases between the two ends. The CDR3 totals 13 residues. As DNA, the CDR3 is TGTGCCAGCAGCCCTAGGGGCCTGGAGGGCTACACCTTC. This sequence encodes CASSPRGLEGYTF.

This clone was picked up many times. Other DNA variants within this sample encode the same CDR3. The chain couples TRBV10-3 to TRBJ1-3; 12 nucleotides match TRBD1. CDR1 and CDR2 from the germline V gene are ENHRY and SYGVKD. The V and J ends lost 6 bases and 1 base, in that order; junction bases with no gene match: 4. This CDR3 has 16 amino acids. CDR3 in amino acids: CAISRGQGASGNTIYF. The CDR3 bases are TGTGCCATCAGCCGGGGACAGGGGGCGTCTGGAAACACCATATATTTT.

The rearrangement uses TRBV12-5 and TRBJ1-1; D gene unclear. CDR3 length: 12 residues. V was shortened by 5 bases and J by 1 base, with 5 bases between the two germline ends. Germline V lookup: CDR1 LGHNT, CDR2 FRNRAP. The CDR3 bases are TGTGCTAGTGGTCTCCCGAACACTGAAGCTTTCTTT. Translating gives CASGLPNTEAFF.

The V gene is TRBV12-3 or TRBV12-4, the J gene TRBJ2-2; tentatively, D is TRBD1 (7 bases). The CDR3 sequence is 13 residues long. The ends were cut back, 11 bases at V and 7 bases at J, with 17 bases in the middle. CDR3 nucleotides: TGTGCCGGAGGGGGCGCTAGGAACGGGGAGCTGTTTTTT. Translating it yields CAGGGARNGELFF.

The chain uses TRBV10-3 and TRBJ1-2, with a tentative D call TRBD1 (6 bases). V lost 8 bases, J lost 8 bases, and 12 bases lay in between. Germline CDR1 is ENHRY and CDR2 is SYGVKD. The CDR3 spans 11 residues. This CDR3 reads CAISGAGGYTF. The CDR3 DNA reads TGTGCCATCTCAGGGGCGGGCGGCTACACCTTC.

CDR3 DNA sequence: TGTGCCAGCAGTTACCAGGGGACAGGGGCCTACGAGCAGTACTTC. It encodes CASSYQGTGAYEQYF. The rearrangement links TRBV6-5 to TRBJ2-7; 10 bases fit TRBD1. The CDR3 sequence is 15 residues long. Germline V CDR1 and CDR2: MNHEY, SVGAGI. After removal of 2 bases from V and 2 bases from J, the junction contained 3 bases not matched to a gene.

DNA for the CDR3: TGTGCCAGCTCACCAGGGACAGGGACGGACACCGGGGAGCTGTTTTTT. Its translation: CASSPGTGTDTGELFF. V gene TRBV18 combines with J gene TRBJ2-2; TRBD1 agrees at 9 bases. The J segment lost 3 bases and the V segment lost 2 bases, leaving 4 bases of the junction unmatched. There are 16 residues in the CDR3. Germline V gives CDR1 KGHSH, CDR2 LQKENI.

This clone has just one count. The V and J genes are TRBV30 and TRBJ1-2; maybe TRBD1 (5 bases). V lost 2 bases and J lost 8, with 9 bases in between. The length of the CDR3 is 11 residues. CDR1 and CDR2 from the germline V gene are GTSNPN and SVGIG (reference sequence). The DNA for the CDR3 is TGTGCCTGGAGTCGGGGGGGAGGCTACACCTTC. This translates into CAWSRGGGYTF.

The chain recombines TRBV3-1 (or the pseudogene TRBV3-2) with TRBJ1-1, with no clear D. The CDR3 consists of 13 residues. Trimming cost V 1 base and J 6 bases, with 9 bases left between them. Germline lookup yields CDR1 LGHDT and CDR2 YNNKEL (reference sequence). The CDR3 nucleotides are TGTGCCAGCAGCCAAGTTCGTTCTTCTGAAGCTTTCTTT. Translated: CASSQVRSSEAFF.

V usage is TRBV28 and J usage is TRBJ1-2; D possibly corresponds to TRBD1 (5 bases). The V gene's germline CDR1 is MDHEN and CDR2 SYDVKM. This CDR3 spans 15 amino acids. The V end was cut by 1 base, the J end by 9 bases, with 18 bases between. The CDR3 protein is CASSLSGRVGGSYTF. The CDR3 DNA reads TGTGCCAGCAGTTTATCGGGACGTGTCGGCGGGAGCTACACCTTC.